These 6 T cell receptor beta chains were sequenced from one sample in a study of blood T cell repertoires in COVID-19. The assay was immunoSEQ multiplex PCR, and TCRdb's table has in-frame clones only and misses some. Of about 130,000 clones listed, roughly four fifths were seen once; the top ten hold 3.8%. The source material was peripheral blood. The receptors stem from a woman between 50 and 59 years old with acute or convalescent COVID-19.

The chain joins TRBV28 to TRBJ1-1; 7 nucleotides match TRBD1. CDR3 length: 15 residues. Losses at the gene ends were 6 bases for V and 1 base for J; bases not matched to a gene: 8. The germline CDR1 and CDR2 sequences are MDHEN and SYDVKM. The CDR3 region is CASSPQGKGNTEAFF. The CDR3 DNA sequence: TGTGCCAGCAGCCCACAGGGGAAGGGGAACACTGAAGCTTTCTTT.

V is TRBV6-5 and J is TRBJ2-3, with D possibly TRBD1 on 7 matching bases. There are 15 residues in the CDR3. V gave up 8 bases and J gave up 5 bases, with 20 bases separating them. From germline, CDR1 is MNHEY and CDR2 SVGAGI. The chain's CDR3 is CASRLTGRRGDTQYF. The CDR3 DNA follows: TGTGCCAGCCGGTTGACAGGGAGGAGGGGAGATACGCAGTATTTT.

The chain carries TRBV19 and TRBJ2-2, with TRBD1 identical over 7 bases. V lost 7 bases to trimming and J lost 6 bases; unmatched junction nucleotides: 8. The germline V gene encodes CDR1 LNHDA and CDR2 SQIVND (reference sequence). This CDR3 has 14 amino acids. DNA for the CDR3: TGTGCCAGTAAGATACAGGGGATTGCCGGGGAGCTGTTTTTT. This codes for CASKIQGIAGELFF.

V usage is TRBV6-5 and J usage is TRBJ2-7; D possibly corresponds to TRBD1 (6 bases). V was trimmed by 10 bases and J by 1 base, leaving 11 bases between them. CDR3 size: 12 residues. Looked up from germline, CDR1 is MNHEY and CDR2 is SVGAGI. CDR3 amino acids: CATRGVSYEQYF. CDR3 in DNA: TGTGCCACCAGGGGAGTTTCCTACGAGCAGTACTTC.

This clone was counted between two and nine times. This rearrangement joins TRBV18 to TRBJ1-5; 8 nucleotides align to TRBD1. The CDR3 extends over 16 amino acids. Trimming removed 3 bases from V and 4 bases from J; junction bases left unmatched: 8. Germline-derived CDR1 and CDR2 are KGHSH and LQKENI. In DNA, the CDR3 is TGTGCCAGCTCACCCTCCGTGGGACAGGTAAATCAGCCCCAGCATTTT. Residues: CASSPSVGQVNQPQHF.

The chain combines TRBV30 with TRBJ1-6, with TRBD1 matching 7 bases. The V gene's germline CDR1 is GTSNPN and CDR2 SVGIG (reference sequence). V was pared by 1 base and J by 0 bases, with 3 bases of the junction left unmatched. The CDR3 length is 16 residues. The CDR3 DNA follows: TGTGCCTGGAGTGCGGACAGGAGCTCCTATAATTCACCCCTCCACTTT. Its protein is CAWSADRSSYNSPLHF.